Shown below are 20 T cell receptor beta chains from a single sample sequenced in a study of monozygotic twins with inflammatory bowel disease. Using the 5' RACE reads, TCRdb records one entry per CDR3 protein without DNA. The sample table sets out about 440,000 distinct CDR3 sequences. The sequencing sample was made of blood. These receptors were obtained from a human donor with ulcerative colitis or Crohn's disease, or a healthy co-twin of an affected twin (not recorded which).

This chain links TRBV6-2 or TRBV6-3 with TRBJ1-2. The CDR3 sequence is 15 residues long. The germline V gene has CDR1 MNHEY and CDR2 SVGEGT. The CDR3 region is CASSDPLASNYGYTF.

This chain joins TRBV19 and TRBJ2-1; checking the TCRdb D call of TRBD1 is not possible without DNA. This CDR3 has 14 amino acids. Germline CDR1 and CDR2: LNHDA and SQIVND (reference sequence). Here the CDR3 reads CASSIDRGYNEQFF.

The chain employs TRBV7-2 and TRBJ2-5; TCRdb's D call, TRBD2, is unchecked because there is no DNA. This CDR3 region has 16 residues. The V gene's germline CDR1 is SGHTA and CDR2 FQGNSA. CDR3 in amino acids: CASSLALTSLQETQYF.

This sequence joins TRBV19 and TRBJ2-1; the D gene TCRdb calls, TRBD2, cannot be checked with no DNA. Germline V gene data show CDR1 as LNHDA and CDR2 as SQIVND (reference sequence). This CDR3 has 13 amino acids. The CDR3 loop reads CASKVSAANEQFF.

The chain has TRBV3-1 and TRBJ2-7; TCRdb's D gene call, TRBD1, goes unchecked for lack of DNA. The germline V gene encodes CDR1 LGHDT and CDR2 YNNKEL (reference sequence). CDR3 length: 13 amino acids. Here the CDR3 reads CASGTGASYEQYF.

This chain's CDR3 is CASSLGAAHPGYTF. The gene calls are TRBV7-2 and TRBJ1-2; no DNA is available, so the TRBD1 call from TCRdb remains unchecked. The CDR3 consists of 14 residues. Per the germline V gene, CDR1 is SGHTA and CDR2 is FQGNSA.

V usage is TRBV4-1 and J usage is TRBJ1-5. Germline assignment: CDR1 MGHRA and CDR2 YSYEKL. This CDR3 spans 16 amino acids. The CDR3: CASSQEGQGPHQPQHF.

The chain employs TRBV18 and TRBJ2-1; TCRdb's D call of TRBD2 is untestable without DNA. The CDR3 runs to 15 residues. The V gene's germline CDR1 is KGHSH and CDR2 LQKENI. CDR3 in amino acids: CASSAFPSSYNEQFF.

CDR3 sequence reads: CASSSFPGDTIYF. The chain combines TRBV27 with TRBJ1-3; TCRdb calls TRBD1, which cannot be checked without DNA. Germline V lookup: CDR1 MNHEY, CDR2 SMNVEV (reference sequence). CDR3 size: 13 residues.

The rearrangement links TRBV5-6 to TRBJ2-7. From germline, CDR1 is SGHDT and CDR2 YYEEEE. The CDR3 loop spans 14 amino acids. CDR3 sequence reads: CASSFARARGEQYF. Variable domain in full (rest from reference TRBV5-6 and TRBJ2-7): DAGVTQSPTHLIKTRGQQVTLRCSPKSGHDTVSWYQQALGQGPQFIFQYYEEEERQRGNFPDRFSGHQFPNYSSELNVNALLLGDSALYLCASSFARARGEQYFGPGTRLTVT.

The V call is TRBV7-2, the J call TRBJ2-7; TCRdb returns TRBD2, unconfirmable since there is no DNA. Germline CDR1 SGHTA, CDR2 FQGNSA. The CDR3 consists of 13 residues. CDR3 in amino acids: CASSIRTRDEQYF.

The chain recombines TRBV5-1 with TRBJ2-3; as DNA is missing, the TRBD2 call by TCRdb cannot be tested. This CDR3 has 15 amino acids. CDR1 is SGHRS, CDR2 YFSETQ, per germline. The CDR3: CASSLTAGLADTQYF.

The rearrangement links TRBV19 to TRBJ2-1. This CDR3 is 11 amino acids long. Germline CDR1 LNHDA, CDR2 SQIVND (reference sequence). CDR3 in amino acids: CASSMLNEQFF.

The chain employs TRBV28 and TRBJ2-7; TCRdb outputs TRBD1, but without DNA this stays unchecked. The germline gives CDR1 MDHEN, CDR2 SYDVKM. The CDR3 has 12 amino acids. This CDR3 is CASRAGSYEQYF.

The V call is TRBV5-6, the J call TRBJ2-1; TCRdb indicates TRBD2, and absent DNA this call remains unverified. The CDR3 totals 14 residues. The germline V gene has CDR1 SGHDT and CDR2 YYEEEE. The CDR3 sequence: CASSSGTLTNEQFF.

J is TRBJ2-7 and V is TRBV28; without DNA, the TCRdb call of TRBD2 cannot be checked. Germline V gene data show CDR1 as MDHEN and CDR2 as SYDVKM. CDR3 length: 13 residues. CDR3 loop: CASSFLAGYEQYF.

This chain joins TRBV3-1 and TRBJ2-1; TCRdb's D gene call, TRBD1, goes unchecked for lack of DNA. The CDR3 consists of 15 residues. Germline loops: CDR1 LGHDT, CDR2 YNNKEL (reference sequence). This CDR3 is CASSQAGGRGNEQFF.

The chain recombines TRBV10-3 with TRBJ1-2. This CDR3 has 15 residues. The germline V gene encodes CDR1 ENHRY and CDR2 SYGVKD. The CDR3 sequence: CAISESISTEGGYTF.

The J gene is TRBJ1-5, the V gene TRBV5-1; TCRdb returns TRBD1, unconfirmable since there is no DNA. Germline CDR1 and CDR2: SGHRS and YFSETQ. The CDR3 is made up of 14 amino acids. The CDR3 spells CASSSRGLNQPQHF.

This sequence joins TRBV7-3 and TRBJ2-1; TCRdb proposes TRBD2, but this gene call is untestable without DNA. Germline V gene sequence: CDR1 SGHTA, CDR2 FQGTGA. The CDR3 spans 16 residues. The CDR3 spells CASSLRASGDYNEQFF.